The rows below give T cell receptor beta chains drawn from one sample of a study of prognosis after radiotherapy for stage I lung cancer. One entry per CDR3 protein results from TCRdb running MiXCR on the multiplex PCR reads. The table has tens of thousands of distinct CDR3 sequences, roughly 25% seen once; the top ten hold 25% to 30%. The sequencing here drew on PBMCs, taken before or after stereotactic body radiation therapy (not recorded which). The receptors originated from a donor over 45 with non-small cell lung cancer. The CDR3 runs from the conserved cysteine through the conserved F or W. Each record gives: V gene, clone size, J gene, CDR3 protein. Expanded clones get a size class; other rows say once, few or many, or leave the size out.

TRBV3-1	many	TRBJ2-5	CASSSVAGETQYF
TRBV2	many	TRBJ2-3	CASRQAVGTDTQYF
TRBV20-1	many	TRBJ2-7	CSAGGQGVAYEQYF
TRBV7-2	.	TRBJ2-7	CASSYLRGLAVSYEQYF
TRBV6-1	many	TRBJ1-2	CASSRLGANYGYTF
TRBV6-1	many	TRBJ2-3	CASSEVQGPTDTQYF
TRBV28	many	TRBJ1-6	CASSEMDRGGWYYNSPLHF
TRBV20-1	many	TRBJ2-7	CSARDLRGRHHEQYF
TRBV20-1	.	TRBJ1-2	CSARGVRDKGLDYGYTF
TRBV30	many	TRBJ2-7	CAWSPPTGTPYEQYF
TRBV27	once	TRBJ1-1	CASSATGGEAFF
TRBV30	many	TRBJ1-1	CAWSVEGALNTEAFF
TRBV18	.	TRBJ1-1	CASSPSQGTEAFF
TRBV7-3	many	TRBJ2-5	CASRIPPQETQYF
TRBV10-3	many	TRBJ2-7	CAISAEDSRNVYGQYF
TRBV7-3	many	TRBJ2-2	CASSAQGSGELFF
TRBV6-1	many	TRBJ1-1	CASSEADRLNTEAFF
TRBV6-2/TRBV6-3	many	TRBJ2-7	CASSRQGLAYEQYF
TRBV5-6	many	TRBJ2-1	CASSLAGTGFYNEQFF
TRBV5-1	.	TRBJ2-7	CASSLAAVRTREQYF
TRBV29-1	many	TRBJ1-2	CSVAGEEYGYTF
TRBV20-1	many	TRBJ2-7	CSARGGQTILYEQYF
TRBV4-1	.	TRBJ2-7	CASSQEKDYYEQYF
TRBV7-8	many	TRBJ2-6	CASSAFGANVLTF
TRBV5-5	many	TRBJ2-7	CASRLGGALSSYEQYF
TRBV30	many	TRBJ1-1	CAWSERRGISTEAFF
TRBV6-4	few	TRBJ1-5	CASRSVGGGSTGNQPQHF
TRBV11-1	many	TRBJ1-1	CASSVTRNTEAFF
TRBV20-1	many	TRBJ1-1	CSARGISGEAFF
TRBV19	many	TRBJ1-2	CASSPWTGAHHQGYTF
TRBV20-1	many	TRBJ1-1	CSAPRGGPEAFF
TRBV3-1	.	TRBJ2-2	CASSQGRGAGTGELFF
TRBV18	.	TRBJ1-5	CASSRDRGFSNQPQHF
TRBV6-4	many	TRBJ2-4	CASSDIGVIAKNIQYF
TRBV28	many	TRBJ1-1	CASSSPDLMNTEAFF
TRBV7-9	few	TRBJ2-4	CASSYRGSGKNIQYF
TRBV28	many	TRBJ2-7	CASSWRADAYEQYF
TRBV19	.	TRBJ2-2	CASSIIGQGRTGELFF
TRBV10-3	many	TRBJ1-2	CAISGGQGREGYTF
TRBV3-1	many	TRBJ1-5	CASSQGGGTNQPQHF
TRBV5-1	.	TRBJ1-6	CASSSGTGTSYNSPLHF
TRBV19	many	TRBJ2-1	CASSTRGRAGSEQFF
TRBV6-1	many	TRBJ2-7	CASSLTARSYEQYF
TRBV4-1	many	TRBJ1-4	CASSQGPRRQGEKLFF
TRBV6-1	many	TRBJ1-4	CASSERTGGVEKLFF
TRBV27	many	TRBJ1-2	CASSLFRGYGYTF
TRBV12-3/TRBV12-4	many	TRBJ1-5	CASSLMGNGVGSNQPQHF
TRBV20-1	many	TRBJ1-5	CSARIRATAYYSNQPQHF
TRBV7-9	many	TRBJ2-3	CASSLGVKDTQYF
TRBV19	many	TRBJ1-2	CASIHRGELMNYGYTF
TRBV5-1	many	TRBJ1-4	CASSSGNRNEKLFF
TRBV11-2	many	TRBJ2-3	CASSPRGRSTDTQYF
TRBV5-1	many	TRBJ2-3	CASSPGTGADTQYF
TRBV18	many	TRBJ2-7	CASSPSLLSSYEQYF
TRBV3-1	many	TRBJ2-2	CASSPPSGGIHTGELFF
TRBV28	.	TRBJ2-3	CVSSPSDRGSDTQYF